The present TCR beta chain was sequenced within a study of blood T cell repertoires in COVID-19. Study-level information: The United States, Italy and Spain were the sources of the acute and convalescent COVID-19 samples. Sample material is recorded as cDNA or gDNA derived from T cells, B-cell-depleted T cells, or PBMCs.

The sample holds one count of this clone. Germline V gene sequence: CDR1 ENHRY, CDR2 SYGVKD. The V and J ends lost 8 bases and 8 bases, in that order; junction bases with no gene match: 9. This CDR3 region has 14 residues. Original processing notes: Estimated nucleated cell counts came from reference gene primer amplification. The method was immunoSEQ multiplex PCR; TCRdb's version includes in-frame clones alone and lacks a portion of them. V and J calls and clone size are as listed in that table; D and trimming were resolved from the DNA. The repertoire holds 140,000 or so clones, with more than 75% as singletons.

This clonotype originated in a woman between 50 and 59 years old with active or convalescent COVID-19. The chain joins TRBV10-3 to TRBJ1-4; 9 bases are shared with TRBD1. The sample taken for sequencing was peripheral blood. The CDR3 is CAIGTGGLKEKLFF. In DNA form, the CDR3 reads TGTGCCATCGGAACAGGGGGCCTTAAGGAAAAACTGTTTTTT.